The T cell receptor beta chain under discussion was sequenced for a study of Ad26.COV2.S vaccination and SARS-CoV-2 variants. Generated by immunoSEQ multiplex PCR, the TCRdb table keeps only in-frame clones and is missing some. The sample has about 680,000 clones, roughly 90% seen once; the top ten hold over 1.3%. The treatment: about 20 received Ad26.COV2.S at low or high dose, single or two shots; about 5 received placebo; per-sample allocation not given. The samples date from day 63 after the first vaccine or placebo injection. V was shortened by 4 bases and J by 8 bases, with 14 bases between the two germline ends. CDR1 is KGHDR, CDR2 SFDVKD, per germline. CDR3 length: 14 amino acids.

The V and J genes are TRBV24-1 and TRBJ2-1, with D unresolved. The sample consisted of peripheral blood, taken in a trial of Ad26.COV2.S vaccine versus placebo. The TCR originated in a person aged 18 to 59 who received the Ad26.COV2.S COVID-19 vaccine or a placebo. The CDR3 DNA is TGTGCCACCAGTGAGCCGCTAGGAACCGATGAGCAGTTCTTC. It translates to CATSEPLGTDEQFF.